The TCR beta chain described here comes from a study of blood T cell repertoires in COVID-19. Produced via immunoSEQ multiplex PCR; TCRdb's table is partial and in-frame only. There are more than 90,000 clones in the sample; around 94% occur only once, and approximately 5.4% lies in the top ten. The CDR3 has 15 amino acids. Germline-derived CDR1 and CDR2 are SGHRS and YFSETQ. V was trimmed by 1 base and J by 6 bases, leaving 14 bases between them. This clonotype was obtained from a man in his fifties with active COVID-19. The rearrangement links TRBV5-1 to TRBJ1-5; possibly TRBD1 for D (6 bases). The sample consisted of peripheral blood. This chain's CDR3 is CASSLSGGRGQPQHF. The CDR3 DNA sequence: TGCGCCAGCAGCTTGTCGGGGGGCAGGGGTCAGCCCCAGCATTTT.